This T cell receptor beta chain was identified during a study of CD8+CD57+ T cells in acquired aplastic anemia. The overall study: Sorted CD4+ and CD8+ cells yielded about 3.1 ug of DNA on average. Overall study results and limits: Found in both controls and patients were around 29 CD8+ CDR3 sequences. Any difference that existed in CD8+ Simpson's diversity between patients and controls was not significant.

Remarks on this clonotype: Its antigen is undetermined.

Germline V lookup: CDR1 SGHNT, CDR2 YYREEE (reference sequence). V was pared by 0 bases and J by 10 bases, with 11 bases between. There are 13 residues in the CDR3. CDR3 and TCR beta VDJ profiling relied on a genomic DNA template. In TCRdb, the reads were re-called with MiXCR into one record per CDR3 protein. The table includes 86,000 or so distinct CDR3 sequences, under 50% detected once. The rearrangement links TRBV5-4 to TRBJ2-1, with D unresolved. The sequence derives from a human donor in good health, serving as a control. Sequenced input: sorted CD4+, CD8+, or CD8+CD57+ T cells (not recorded which) from PBMCs. The CDR3 DNA follows: TGTGCCAGCAGCTTGGTAGGTCCCGAAGAGCAGTTCTTC. This encodes CASSLVGPEEQFF.